This TCR beta chain comes out of a study of OX40 agonist ivuxolimab in advanced cancers. Study-wide background: Eligibility admitted prior anti-PD-1, anti-PD-L1 or anti-CTLA-4 therapy; about 40% had some.

Per germline, CDR1 KGHSY and CDR2 FQNENV. There are 15 residues in the CDR3. V lost 4 bases to trimming and J lost 5 bases; unmatched junction nucleotides: 7. The data were produced by immunoSEQ multiplex PCR, yet TCRdb's version contains in-frame clones alone and is incomplete. The sample records about 74,000 clones, approximately 81% being singletons. The receptor's source is an adult with an advanced solid tumor such as melanoma, head and neck, liver or kidney cancer. Sequencing was performed on CD4+ or CD8+ T cells sorted from blood, taken in a trial of the OX40 agonist ivuxolimab. The chain is built from TRBV16 and TRBJ2-5; 10 bases match TRBD1. As DNA, the CDR3 is TGTGCCAGCAGCCTTACGTGGACAGGGGGGGAGACCCAGTACTTC. Its protein product is CASSLTWTGGETQYF.